The 14 T cell receptor beta chains presented below share a single source sample, sequenced in a study of T cells in Graves' hyperthyroidism and ophthalmopathy. Authors of the study amplified TCR beta CDR3 regions from RNA transcripts. Initially, a first-round RT-PCR of the TCR CDR3 employed the HTBI primer set. TCRdb reprocessed the multiplex PCR reads with MiXCR, giving one entry per CDR3 protein. The sample records 350,000 to 450,000 distinct CDR3 sequences, around 15% being singletons. The sample taken for sequencing was blood. The receptor source for this set is a man in his fifties with Graves' ophthalmopathy.

With regard to this clonotype: One end of the junction is discordant with germline, which a read error may explain. This chain uses TRBV28 with TRBJ2-2; TRBD1 matches at 7 bases. The CDR3 has 15 residues. Germline CDR1 MDHEN, CDR2 SYDVKM. CDR3 amino acids: CAISVTGDSTGELFF. The CDR3 bases are TGTGCCATCAGTGTTACAGGGGATAGCACCGGGGAGCTGTTTTTT.

The CDR3 DNA reads as TGTGCCAGCAGTGAAGTTGCTGAACGAGAGCAGTACTTC. This codes for CASSEVAEREQYF. The chain has TRBV6-1 and TRBJ2-7; D not resolved. The CDR3 runs 13 residues. V lost 1 base, J lost 7 bases, and 11 bases lay in between. The germline V gene has CDR1 MNHNS and CDR2 SASEGT.

The sample holds many counts of this clonotype. V gene TRBV12-3 or TRBV12-4 combines with J gene TRBJ1-5; weak D call: TRBD1 (6 bases). V lost 6 bases and J 0 bases, leaving 15 bases between the germline ends. The CDR3 consists of 16 residues. CDR3 in amino acids: CASSRTEGYSNQPQHF. The CDR3 nucleotides read TGTGCCAGCAGCAGGACAGAAGGTTATAGCAATCAGCCCCAGCATTTT.

This clonotype was recorded many times. The chain carries TRBV7-9 and TRBJ2-3; D gene ambiguous. The germline CDR1 and CDR2 sequences are SEHNR and FQNEAQ (reference sequence). Trimming removed 3 bases at V and 5 bases at J, with 3 bases between. This CDR3 spans 11 amino acids. Here the CDR3 reads CASSLQDTQYF. The CDR3 DNA is TGTGCCAGCAGCTTGCAAGATACGCAGTATTTT.

This clonotype was recorded at least ten times. This chain links TRBV7-2 with TRBJ2-7; a possible D gene is TRBD1 (5 bases). Trimming removed 5 bases at V and 6 bases at J, with 14 bases between. This CDR3 has 13 residues. CDR1 SGHTA and CDR2 FQGNSA come from the germline V gene. The CDR3: CASSPGFVREQYF. CDR3 DNA sequence: TGTGCCAGCAGCCCAGGGTTCGTGCGCGAGCAGTACTTC.

This chain connects TRBV28 to TRBJ1-5; 9 nucleotides match TRBD1. The CDR3 runs 15 residues. J gave up 6 bases and V 2 bases, and 5 bases lay outside the gene matches. Per germline, CDR1 MDHEN and CDR2 SYDVKM. CDR3 residues: CASSLGQGYRQPQHF. The DNA of the CDR3 is TGTGCCAGCAGTTTAGGACAGGGGTATCGTCAGCCCCAGCATTTT.

This clonotype appeared a few times. This rearrangement joins TRBV9 to TRBJ1-1; no firm D call. V was clipped by 2 bases and J by 6 bases, with 20 bases between them. The germline V gene has CDR1 SGDLS and CDR2 YYNGEE. The CDR3 is 16 residues long. The CDR3 region has the DNA TGTGCCAGCAGCGTTGACTTAATGACCCCCGCCCCTGAAGCTTTCTTT. Translation gives CASSVDLMTPAPEAFF.

This clonotype was counted a few times. This chain connects TRBV27 to TRBJ2-4, with TRBD1 matching over 8 bases. V shed 0 bases, J shed 9 bases, and the junction held 7 bases outside the gene matches. The germline V gene has CDR1 MNHEY and CDR2 SMNVEV (reference sequence). The CDR3 loop spans 15 amino acids. CDR3 protein: CASSLSATGVGIQYF. Written as DNA, the CDR3 is TGTGCCAGCAGTTTATCCGCGACAGGGGTGGGCATTCAGTACTTC.

In this sample, this clonotype turned up a few times. The chain has TRBV29-1 and TRBJ2-2; D gene uncertain. V was cut by 2 bases and J by 0 bases, with 7 bases left in between. Germline V gene sequence: CDR1 SQVTM, CDR2 ANQGSEA. The CDR3 consists of 14 residues. This chain's CDR3 is CSVESEANTGELFF. CDR3 nucleotides: TGCAGCGTTGAAAGTGAAGCGAACACCGGGGAGCTGTTTTTT.

This clonotype has ten or more counts. The genes are TRBV27 and TRBJ1-2; D is ambiguous. The CDR3 runs to 15 residues. Trimming shortened V by 6 bases and J by 7 bases, and 21 bases separated the two germline ends. Per germline, CDR1 MNHEY and CDR2 SMNVEV (reference sequence). Here the CDR3 DNA reads TGTGCCAGCAGGGCGGCTTCGGGCTCCCTCGTTGGCTACACCTTC. Its translation is CASRAASGSLVGYTF.

In this sample, this clonotype turned up many times. The chain combines TRBV28 with TRBJ2-1; D ambiguous. CDR3 length: 15 amino acids. V lost 2 bases and J 5 bases, leaving 13 bases between the germline ends. In germline, CDR1 is MDHEN, CDR2 SYDVKM. The CDR3 spells CASSLVGPTNNEQFF. DNA of the CDR3: TGTGCCAGCAGTTTAGTGGGTCCCACCAACAATGAGCAGTTCTTC. The full variable domain, its missing parts supplied by reference TRBV28 and TRBJ2-1, is DVKVTQSSRYLVKRTGEKVFLECVQDMDHENMFWYRQDPGLGLRLIYFSYDVKMKEKGDIPEGYSVSREKKERFSLILESASTNQTSMYLCASSLVGPTNNEQFFGPGTRLTVL.

The CDR3 sequence: CASRGSGAYQETQYF. The CDR3 DNA is TGTGCCAGCAGGGGGTCGGGAGCGTACCAAGAGACCCAGTACTTC. The chain has TRBV6-1 and TRBJ2-5; TRBD2 might be the D (6 bases). The germline V and J ends were trimmed by 6 bases and 0 bases, with 14 bases remaining between them. Germline CDR1 and CDR2: MNHNS and SASEGT. The CDR3 totals 15 residues.

This clonotype was counted many times. CDR3: CASSHRRASGREGFQETQYF. Here the CDR3 DNA reads TGCGCCAGCAGCCACCGAAGGGCTAGCGGGAGGGAGGGCTTCCAAGAGACCCAGTACTTC. This sequence joins TRBV4-1 and TRBJ2-5; 12 bases map to TRBD2. CDR1 is MGHRA and CDR2 is YSYEKL in the germline V gene. The CDR3 contains 20 residues. V dropped 3 bases and J dropped 1; count of bases not matched to a gene: 15.

This clonotype was recorded many times. The genes are TRBV20-1 and TRBJ2-7; the D is unclear. Trimming removed 1 base from V and 3 bases from J, with 10 bases in between. The CDR3 loop spans 13 amino acids. Per the germline V gene, CDR1 is DFQATT and CDR2 is SNEGSKA (reference sequence). CDR3 nucleotide sequence: TGCAGTGCTAGAGGCCGGACCTTCTACGAGCAGTACTTC. As protein: CSARGRTFYEQYF.